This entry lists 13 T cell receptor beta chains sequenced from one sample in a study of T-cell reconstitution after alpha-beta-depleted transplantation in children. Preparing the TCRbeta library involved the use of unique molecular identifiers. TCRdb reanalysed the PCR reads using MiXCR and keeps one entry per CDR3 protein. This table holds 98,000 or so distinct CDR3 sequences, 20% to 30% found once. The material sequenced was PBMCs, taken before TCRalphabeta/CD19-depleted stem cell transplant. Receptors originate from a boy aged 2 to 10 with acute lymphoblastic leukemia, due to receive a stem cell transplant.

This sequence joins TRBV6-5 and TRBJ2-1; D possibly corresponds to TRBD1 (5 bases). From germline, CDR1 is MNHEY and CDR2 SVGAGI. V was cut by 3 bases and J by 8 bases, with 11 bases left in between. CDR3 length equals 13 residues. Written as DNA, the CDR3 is TGTGCCAGCAGTTATCAGGGTAGTGATGAGCAGTTCTTC. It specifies CASSYQGSDEQFF.

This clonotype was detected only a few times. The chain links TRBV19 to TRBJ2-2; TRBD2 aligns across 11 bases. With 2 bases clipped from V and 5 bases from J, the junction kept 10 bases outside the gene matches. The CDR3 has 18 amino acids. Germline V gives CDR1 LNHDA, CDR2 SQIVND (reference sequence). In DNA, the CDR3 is TGTGCCAGTAGTATACGCGGGACTAGCGGAGGGGTTACCGGGGAGCTGTTTTTT. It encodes CASSIRGTSGGVTGELFF.

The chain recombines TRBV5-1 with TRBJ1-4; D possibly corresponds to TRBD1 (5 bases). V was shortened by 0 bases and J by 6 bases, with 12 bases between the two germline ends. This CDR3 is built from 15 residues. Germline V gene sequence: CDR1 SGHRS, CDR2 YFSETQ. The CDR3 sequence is CASSLAGGVDEKLFF. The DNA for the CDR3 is TGCGCCAGCAGCTTGGCGGGGGGAGTGGATGAAAAACTGTTTTTT.

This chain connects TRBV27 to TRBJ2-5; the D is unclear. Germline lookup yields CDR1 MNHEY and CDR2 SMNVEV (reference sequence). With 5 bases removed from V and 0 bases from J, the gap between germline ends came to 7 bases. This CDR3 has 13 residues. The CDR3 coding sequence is TGTGCCAGCAGTCCCTGGAACCAAGAGACCCAGTACTTC. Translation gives CASSPWNQETQYF.

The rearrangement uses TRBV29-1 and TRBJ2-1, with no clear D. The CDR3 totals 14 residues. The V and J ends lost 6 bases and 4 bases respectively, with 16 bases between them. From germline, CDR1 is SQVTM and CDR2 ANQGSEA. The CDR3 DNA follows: TGCAGCGTGGGGTTGGGCGTATATTACAATGAGCAGTTCTTC. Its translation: CSVGLGVYYNEQFF.

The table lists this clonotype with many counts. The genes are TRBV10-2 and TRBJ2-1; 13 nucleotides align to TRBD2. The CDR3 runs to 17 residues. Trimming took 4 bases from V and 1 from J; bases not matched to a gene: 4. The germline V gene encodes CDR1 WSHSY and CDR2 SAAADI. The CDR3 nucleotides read TGCGCCAGCAGTGCTACTAGCGGGAGGGGGTCCTACAATGAGCAGTTCTTC. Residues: CASSATSGRGSYNEQFF.

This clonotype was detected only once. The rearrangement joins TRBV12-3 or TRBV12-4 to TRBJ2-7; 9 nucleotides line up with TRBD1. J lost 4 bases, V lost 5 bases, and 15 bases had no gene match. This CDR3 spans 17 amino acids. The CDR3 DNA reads TGTGCCAGCAGTCATACCGAGGGACAGGGTTTAGATTACGAGCAGTACTTC. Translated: CASSHTEGQGLDYEQYF.

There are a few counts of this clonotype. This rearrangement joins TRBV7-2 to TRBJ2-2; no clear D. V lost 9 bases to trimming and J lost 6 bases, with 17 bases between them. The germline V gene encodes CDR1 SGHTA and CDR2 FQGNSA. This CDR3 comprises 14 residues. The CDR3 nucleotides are TGTGCCAGTGCCAAATTTGAGGCTTCCGGGGAGCTGTTTTTT. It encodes CASAKFEASGELFF.

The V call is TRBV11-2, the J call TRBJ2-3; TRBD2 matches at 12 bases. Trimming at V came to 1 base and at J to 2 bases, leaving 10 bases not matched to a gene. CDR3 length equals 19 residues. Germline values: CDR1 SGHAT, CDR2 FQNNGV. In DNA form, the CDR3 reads TGTGCCAGCAGCTTAGTAGGTTCGACTAGCGGGGGACTCACAGATACGCAGTATTTT. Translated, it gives CASSLVGSTSGGLTDTQYF.

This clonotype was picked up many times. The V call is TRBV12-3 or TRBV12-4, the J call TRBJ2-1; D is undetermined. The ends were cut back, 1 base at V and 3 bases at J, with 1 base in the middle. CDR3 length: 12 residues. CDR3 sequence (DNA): TGTGCCAGCAGTTTAGGCTACAATGAGCAGTTCTTC. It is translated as CASSLGYNEQFF.

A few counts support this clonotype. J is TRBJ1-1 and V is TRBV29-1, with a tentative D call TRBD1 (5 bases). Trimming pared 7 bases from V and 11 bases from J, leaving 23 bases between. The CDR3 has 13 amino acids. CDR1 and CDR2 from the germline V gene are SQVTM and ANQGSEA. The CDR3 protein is CSAEGWVGERAFF. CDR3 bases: TGCAGCGCCGAGGGGTGGGTAGGCGAGCGGGCTTTCTTT.

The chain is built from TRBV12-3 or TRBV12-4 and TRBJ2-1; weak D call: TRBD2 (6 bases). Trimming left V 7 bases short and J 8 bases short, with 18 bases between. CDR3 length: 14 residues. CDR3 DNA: TGTGCCAGCAAACTCAGCGGAGGGGCCTATGAGCAGTTCTTC. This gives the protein CASKLSGGAYEQFF.

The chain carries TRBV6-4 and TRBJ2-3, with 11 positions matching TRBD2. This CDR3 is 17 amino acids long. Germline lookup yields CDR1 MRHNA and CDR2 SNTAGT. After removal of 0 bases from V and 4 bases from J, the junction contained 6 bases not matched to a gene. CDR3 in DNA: TGTGCCAGCAGTGACTCCGGGACTAGCGGAGGGGCAGATACGCAGTATTTT. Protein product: CASSDSGTSGGADTQYF.